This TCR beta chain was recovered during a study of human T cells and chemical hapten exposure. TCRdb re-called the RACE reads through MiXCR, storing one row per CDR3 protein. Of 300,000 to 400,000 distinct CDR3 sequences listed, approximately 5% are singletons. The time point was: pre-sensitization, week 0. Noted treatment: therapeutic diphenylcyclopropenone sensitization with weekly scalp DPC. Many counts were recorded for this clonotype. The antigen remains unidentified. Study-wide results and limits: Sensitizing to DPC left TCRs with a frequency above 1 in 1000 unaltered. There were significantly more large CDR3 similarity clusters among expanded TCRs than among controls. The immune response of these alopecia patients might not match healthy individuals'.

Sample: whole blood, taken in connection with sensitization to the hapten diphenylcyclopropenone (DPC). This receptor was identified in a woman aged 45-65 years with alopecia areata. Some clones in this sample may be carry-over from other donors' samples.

The CDR3 loop is CSVRTGRTEAFF. The CDR3 nucleotides are TGCAGCGTCCGGACAGGGAGGACTGAAGCTTTCTTT. The chain links TRBV29-1 to TRBJ1-1; 8 nucleotides line up with TRBD1. The ends lost 6 bases at V and 5 bases at J; junction bases unmatched: 5. Looked up from germline, CDR1 is SQVTM and CDR2 is ANQGSEA. The CDR3 length is 12 residues. The full variable domain, with the rest looked up from reference TRBV29-1 and TRBJ1-1, is SAVISQKPSRDICQRGTSLTIQCQVDSQVTMMFWYRQQPGQSLTLIATANQGSEATYESGFVIDKFPISRPNLTFSTLTVSNMSPEDSSIYLCSVRTGRTEAFFGQGTRLTVV.